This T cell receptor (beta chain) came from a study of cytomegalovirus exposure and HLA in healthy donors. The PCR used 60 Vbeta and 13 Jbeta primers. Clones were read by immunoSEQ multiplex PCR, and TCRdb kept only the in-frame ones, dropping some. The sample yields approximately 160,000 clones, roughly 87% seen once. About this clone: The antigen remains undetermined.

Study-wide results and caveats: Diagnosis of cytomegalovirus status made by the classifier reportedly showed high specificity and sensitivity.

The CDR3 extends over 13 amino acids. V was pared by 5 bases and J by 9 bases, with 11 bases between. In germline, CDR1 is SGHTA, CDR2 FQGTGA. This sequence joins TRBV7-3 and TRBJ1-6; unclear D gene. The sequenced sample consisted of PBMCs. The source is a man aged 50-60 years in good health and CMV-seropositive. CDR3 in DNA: TGTGCCAGCAGCGACGGAACGGGTTCACCCCTCCACTTT. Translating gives CASSDGTGSPLHF.